This T cell receptor (beta chain) was found in a study of graft-versus-host responses after intestinal transplantation. The germline V gene encodes CDR1 SEHNR and CDR2 FQNEAQ (reference sequence). The V segment lost 5 bases and the J segment 2 bases; nucleotides outside the gene matches: 8. The CDR3 sequence is 15 residues long. Data came from immunoSEQ multiplex PCR; TCRdb stores just in-frame clones and leaves some out. The sample contains 35,000 to 55,000 clones, roughly 93% of which appear only once. The sequenced sample was PBMCs, obtained roughly 860 days after a first intestinal transplant, on the day of a second. The genes are TRBV7-9 and TRBJ2-5; 7 bases agree with TRBD2. The receptor was isolated from a human patient who received an intestinal transplant, so some T cells may come from the graft donor. The CDR3 DNA follows: TGTGCCAGCAGCCCCTGGGGGGGGACGCAAGAGACCCAGTACTTC. Its protein product is CASSPWGGTQETQYF.